The 11 T cell receptor beta chains below all came from one sample that was sequenced in a study of identical twins. In TCRdb, the 5' RACE reads were re-called with MiXCR into one record per CDR3 protein. The sample lists over 500,000 distinct CDR3 sequences, roughly a fifth occurring once. The data were also submitted as part of a second study, on T cells expressing NK-cell markers.

Sequencing was carried out using CD4+ T cells sorted from blood. Receptors were obtained from a woman between 18 and 29 years old in good health.

This clonotype came up a few times. J is TRBJ2-7 and V is TRBV7-2; the match to TRBD1 covers 7 bases. Germline trimming cut 3 bases from V and 2 bases from J; bases unmatched to any gene: 10. This CDR3 has 16 residues. The germline V gene has CDR1 SGHTA and CDR2 FQGNSA. The CDR3 protein is CASSFPSDRVTYEQYF. The CDR3, as DNA: TGTGCCAGCAGCTTTCCATCCGACAGGGTTACCTACGAGCAGTACTTC.

This clonotype came up many times. The chain is built from TRBV12-3 or TRBV12-4 and TRBJ2-7; 7 bases match TRBD1. V shed 3 bases, J shed 3 bases, and the junction held 8 bases outside the gene matches. This CDR3 is built from 15 residues. CDR3 nucleotide sequence: TGTGCCAGCAGTTTCGGACAGGAAAAAGGCTACGAGCAGTACTTC. Translated: CASSFGQEKGYEQYF.

This rearrangement joins TRBV12-3 or TRBV12-4 to TRBJ1-1; 11 bases align to TRBD1. V trimming: 4 bases; J trimming: 7 bases; junction bases outside the gene matches: 5. The CDR3 has 14 amino acids. Here the CDR3 reads CASSSGTGGGEAFF. The CDR3 nucleotides are TGTGCCAGCAGTTCCGGGACAGGGGGAGGTGAAGCTTTCTTT.

The J gene is TRBJ2-5, the V gene TRBV7-2, with D unclear. This CDR3 spans 11 amino acids. The germline CDR1 and CDR2 sequences are SGHTA and FQGNSA. Trimming took off 5 bases at V and 5 bases at J, with 6 bases between the two ends. As DNA, the CDR3 is TGTGCCAGCAGCCCTATTGAGACCCAGTACTTC. Its translation is CASSPIETQYF.

The V call is TRBV30, the J call TRBJ2-1; a possible D gene is TRBD2 (6 bases). Trimming cost V 1 base and J 10 bases, with 8 bases left between them. CDR3 length equals 11 residues. The V gene's germline CDR1 is GTSNPN and CDR2 SVGIG (reference sequence). The CDR3 loop reads CAWSGRDEQFF. The CDR3 DNA sequence: TGTGCCTGGAGTGGGCGGGACGAGCAGTTCTTC.

This clonotype was recorded a few times. CDR3 amino acids: CASSSRLPGTSTDTQYF. CDR3 DNA sequence: TGTGCCAGCAGTTCCCGCCTTCCGGGGACTAGCACAGATACGCAGTATTTT. The V call is TRBV7-9, the J call TRBJ2-3; TRBD2 is a possible D gene (6 bases). V was pared by 6 bases and J by 0 bases, with 19 bases between. Germline-derived CDR1 and CDR2 are SEHNR and FQNEAQ (reference sequence). This CDR3 spans 17 amino acids.

This clonotype was observed at least ten times. The V gene is TRBV5-1, the J gene TRBJ1-1, with D possibly matching TRBD1 (5 bases). The V gene's germline CDR1 is SGHRS and CDR2 YFSETQ. This CDR3 is built from 13 residues. V lost 0 bases and J lost 10, with 13 bases in between. The CDR3: CASSLGQGRGAFF. CDR3 coding DNA: TGCGCCAGCAGCTTGGGGCAGGGAAGAGGAGCTTTCTTT.

This clonotype was seen more than once but under ten times. J is TRBJ2-1 and V is TRBV12-3 or TRBV12-4; D call uncertain. V lost 7 bases and J lost 0, with 7 bases in between. The CDR3 loop spans 13 amino acids. CDR3 sequence (DNA): TGTGCCAGCACCCCCACCTCCTACAATGAGCAGTTCTTC. As protein: CASTPTSYNEQFF.

The chain employs TRBV20-1 and TRBJ2-1; unclear D gene. V was trimmed by 5 bases and J by 10 bases, leaving 12 bases between them. The CDR3 is 11 amino acids. CDR1 and CDR2 (germline): DFQATT, SNEGSKA (reference sequence). CDR3 region: CSASIVGEQFF. CDR3 bases: TGCAGTGCTTCTATAGTGGGAGAGCAGTTCTTC.

The chain carries TRBV3-1 and TRBJ1-1, with a weak D call TRBD1 (5 bases). Trimming removed 0 bases at V and 9 bases at J, with 8 bases between. This CDR3 is built from 12 residues. From germline, CDR1 is LGHDT and CDR2 YNNKEL (reference sequence). CDR3 region: CASSQEGVKAFF. The DNA for the CDR3 is TGTGCCAGCAGCCAAGAAGGGGTTAAAGCTTTCTTT.

This clonotype occurred a few times. This sequence joins TRBV6-6 and TRBJ1-1, with unresolved D. The CDR3 sequence is 11 residues long. V dropped 10 bases and J dropped 4 bases, with 10 bases sitting between them. CDR1 is MNHNY, CDR2 SVGAGI, per germline (reference sequence). The CDR3 loop reads CAIKGSTEAFF. Written as DNA, the CDR3 is TGTGCCATCAAGGGATCCACTGAAGCTTTCTTT.